This is a list of T cell receptor beta chains from one sample in a study of identical twins. One entry per CDR3 protein, called by TCRdb with MiXCR from the 5' RACE reads. The data contain more than 1.5 million distinct CDR3 sequences, less than 35% of them singletons. Sequences were obtained from cord blood. The receptors stem from a newborn girl in good health. The CDR3 runs from the conserved cysteine through the conserved F or W. Fields, in order: J gene, V gene, CDR3 protein.

>TRBJ2-1|TRBV5-1
CASSFRDRGNNEQFF
>TRBJ1-1|TRBV20-1
CSASIQGTEAFF
>TRBJ1-5|TRBV20-1
CSASGVGNQPQHF
>TRBJ2-7|TRBV5-5
CASSLRTGQLLSSYEQYF
>TRBJ1-2|TRBV5-1
CASSSSEPYGYTF
>TRBJ2-1|TRBV3-1
CASSLLPTGDPNNEQFF
>TRBJ2-1|TRBV20-1
CSAIWTSGYNEQFF
>TRBJ2-1|TRBV9
CASLNLSRAYNEQFF
>TRBJ1-5|TRBV7-8
CASSLRSGLSNQPQHF
>TRBJ2-3|TRBV7-8
CASSSDVRATDTQYF
>TRBJ1-2|TRBV13
CASLGPGRSGYTF
>TRBJ2-3|TRBV27
CASSSGPRTDTQYF
>TRBJ2-1|TRBV14
CASSQDRLAGASSYNEQFF
>TRBJ1-2|TRBV20-1
CSARRIDGANYGYTF
>TRBJ2-7|TRBV10-2
CASSEPGERSSYEQYF
>TRBJ2-7|TRBV10-3
CAISTMDRGFLYEQYF
>TRBJ1-2|TRBV10-1
CAGQVGYTF
>TRBJ1-1|TRBV27
CASSLLQKNTEAFF